This entry describes one T cell receptor beta chain. The entry originates in a study of blood T cell repertoires in COVID-19. Study summary: Material from acute and convalescent COVID-19 was sourced from the United States, Italy and Spain. From T cells, B-cell-depleted T cells, or PBMCs came the material, which was cDNA or gDNA.

The germline V gene encodes CDR1 SGHTA and CDR2 FQGTGA. J lost 7 bases, V lost 5 bases, and 7 bases had no gene match. There are 15 residues in the CDR3. In the study's own analysis: The authors estimated nucleated cell counts from reference gene primer amplification. Assay used: immunoSEQ multiplex PCR; TCRdb lists only in-frame clones, some missing. V, J and clone size reflect that table, while D and trimming were determined from the DNA. The sample lists roughly 71,000 clones, roughly 80% occurring once. The sequence came from a woman aged 80 or over with acute or convalescent COVID-19. The chain uses TRBV7-3 and TRBJ2-1; 11 bases line up with TRBD1. Sequencing used peripheral blood. The CDR3 region is CASSRGQGGRNEQFF. The DNA for the CDR3 is TGTGCCAGCAGCCGGGGACAGGGGGGAAGGAATGAGCAGTTCTTC.